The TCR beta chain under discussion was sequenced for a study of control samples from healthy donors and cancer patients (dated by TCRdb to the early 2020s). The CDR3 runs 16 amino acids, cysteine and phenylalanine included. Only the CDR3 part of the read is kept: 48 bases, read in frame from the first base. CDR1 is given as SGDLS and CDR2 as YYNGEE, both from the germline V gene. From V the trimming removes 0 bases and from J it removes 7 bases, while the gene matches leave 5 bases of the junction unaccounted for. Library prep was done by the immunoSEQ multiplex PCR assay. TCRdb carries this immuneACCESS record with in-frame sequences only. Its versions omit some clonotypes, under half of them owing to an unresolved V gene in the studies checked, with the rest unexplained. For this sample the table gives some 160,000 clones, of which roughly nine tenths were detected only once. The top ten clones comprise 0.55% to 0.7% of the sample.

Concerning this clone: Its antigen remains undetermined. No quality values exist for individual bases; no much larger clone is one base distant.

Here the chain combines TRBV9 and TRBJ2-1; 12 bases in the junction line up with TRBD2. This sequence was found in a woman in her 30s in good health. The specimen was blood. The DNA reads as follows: TGTGCCAGCAGCGTAGGCCCTAGCGGGAGGGCGAATGAGCAGTTCTTC. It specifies CASSVGPSGRANEQFF.